The present TCR beta chain was sequenced within a study of blood T cell repertoires in COVID-19. Study processing details: Estimation of nucleated cell counts was performed using reference gene primer amplification. Repertoires were generated with immunoSEQ multiplex PCR, while TCRdb's copy carries only in-frame clones and drops some. The V and J calls and clone size were taken over from that table, and D and trimming were inferred from the DNA. The sample contains over 40,000 clones, roughly 80% of which appear only once. The CDR3 spans 15 residues. The J segment lost 4 bases and the V segment lost 3 bases, leaving 8 bases of the junction unmatched. Germline V gives CDR1 KGHSH, CDR2 LQKENI.

This TCR was sampled from a woman aged 55-70 years with acute or convalescent COVID-19. V gene TRBV18 combines with J gene TRBJ2-7; 8 nucleotides line up with TRBD2. Sequencing used peripheral blood. The CDR3 protein is CASSPEGGGRYEQYF. The CDR3 DNA reads as TGTGCCAGCTCACCCGAGGGCGGGGGGCGGTACGAGCAGTACTTC.